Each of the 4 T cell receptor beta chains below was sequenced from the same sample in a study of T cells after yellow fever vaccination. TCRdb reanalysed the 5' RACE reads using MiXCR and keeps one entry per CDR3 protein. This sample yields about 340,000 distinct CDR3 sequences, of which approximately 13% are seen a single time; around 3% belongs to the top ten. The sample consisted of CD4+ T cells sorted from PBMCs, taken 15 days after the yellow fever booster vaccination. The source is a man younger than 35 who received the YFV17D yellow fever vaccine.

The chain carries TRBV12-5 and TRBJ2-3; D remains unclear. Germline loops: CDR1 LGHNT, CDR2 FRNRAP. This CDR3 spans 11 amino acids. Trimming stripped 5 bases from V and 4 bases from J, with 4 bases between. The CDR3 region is CASGLSDTQYF. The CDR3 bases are TGTGCTAGTGGTCTGTCAGATACGCAGTATTTT. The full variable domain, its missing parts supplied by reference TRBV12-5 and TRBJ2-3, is DARVTQTPRHKVTEMGQEVTMRCQPILGHNTVFWYRQTMMQGLELLAYFRNRAPLDDSGMPKDRFSAEMPDATLATLKIQPSEPRDSAVYFCASGLSDTQYFGPGTRLTVL.

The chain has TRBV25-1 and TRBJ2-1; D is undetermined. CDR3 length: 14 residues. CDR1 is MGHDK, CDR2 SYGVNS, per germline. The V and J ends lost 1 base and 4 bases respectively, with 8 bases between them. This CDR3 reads CASSESLGYNEQFF. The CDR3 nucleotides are TGTGCCAGCAGTGAATCCCTTGGATACAATGAGCAGTTCTTC.

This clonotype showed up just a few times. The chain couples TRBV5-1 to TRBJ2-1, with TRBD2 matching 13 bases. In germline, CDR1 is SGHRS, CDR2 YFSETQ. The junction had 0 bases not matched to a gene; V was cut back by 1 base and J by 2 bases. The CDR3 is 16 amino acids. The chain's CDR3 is CASSLTSGGAYNEQFF. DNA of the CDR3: TGCGCCAGCAGCTTGACTAGCGGGGGGGCCTACAATGAGCAGTTCTTC. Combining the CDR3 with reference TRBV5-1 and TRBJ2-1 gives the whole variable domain KAGVTQTPRYLIKTRGQQVTLSCSPISGHRSVSWYQQTPGQGLQFLFEYFSETQRNKGNFPGRFSGRQFSNSRSEMNVSTLELGDSALYLCASSLTSGGAYNEQFFGPGTRLTVL.

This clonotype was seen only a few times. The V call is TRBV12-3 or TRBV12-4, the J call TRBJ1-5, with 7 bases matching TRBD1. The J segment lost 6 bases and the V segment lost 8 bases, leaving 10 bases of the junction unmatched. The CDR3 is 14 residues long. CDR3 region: CASGRDTGAQPQHF. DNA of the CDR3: TGTGCCAGCGGACGAGATACAGGGGCTCAGCCCCAGCATTTT.